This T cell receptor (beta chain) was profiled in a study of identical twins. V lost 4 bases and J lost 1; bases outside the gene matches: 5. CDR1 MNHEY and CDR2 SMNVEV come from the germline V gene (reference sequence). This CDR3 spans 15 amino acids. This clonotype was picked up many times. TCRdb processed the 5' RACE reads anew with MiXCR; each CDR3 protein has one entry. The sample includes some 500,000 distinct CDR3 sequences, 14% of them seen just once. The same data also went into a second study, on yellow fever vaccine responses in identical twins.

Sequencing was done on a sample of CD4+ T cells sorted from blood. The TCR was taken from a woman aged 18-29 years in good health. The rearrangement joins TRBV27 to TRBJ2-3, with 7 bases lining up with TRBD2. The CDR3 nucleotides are TGTGCCAGCAGTTGGGGGGGTAGGGGCACAGATACGCAGTATTTT. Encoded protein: CASSWGGRGTDTQYF.